This note documents a single T cell receptor (beta chain) sequence. These data originate in a study of CD8 T cells in Susac syndrome. When the RNA was reverse transcribed, random hexamers were used with an input of about 0.5 to 1 ug. The CDR3 of TCR beta was amplified by immunoSEQ multiplex PCR across 54 Vbeta and 13 Jbeta. One entry per CDR3 protein results from TCRdb running MiXCR on the immunoSEQ multiplex PCR reads. In the table there are some 130,000 distinct CDR3 sequences, around 94% of which are singletons. Trimming pared 4 bases from V and 6 bases from J, leaving 14 bases between. Germline V gene sequence: CDR1 SGHRS, CDR2 YFSETQ. This CDR3 is built from 14 residues. The multiple sclerosis controls were treatment-naive patients affected by stable or active relapsing-remitting disease. TEMRA cells were FACS-enriched, with CD8+ and CD4+ T cells isolated negatively.

The sequenced sample was CD4+ T cells from PBMCs. V is TRBV5-1 and J is TRBJ1-5, with D uncertain. The receptor was derived from a human donor with multiple sclerosis. DNA for the CDR3: TGCGCCAGCAGCAATCGGGGAAGGCGTCAGCCCCAGCATTTT. The encoded protein is CASSNRGRRQPQHF.